One sample yielded the 17 T cell receptor beta chains listed below, sequenced in a study of control samples from healthy donors and cancer patients. Repertoires were generated with immunoSEQ multiplex PCR, while TCRdb's copy carries only in-frame clones and drops some. The top ten hold 47% of the sample, which has roughly 40,000 clones, around four fifths seen once. Material: blood. The receptors come from a man between 60 and 70 years old in good health.

This chain links TRBV7-9 with TRBJ1-4; D gene ambiguous. This CDR3 is 14 amino acids long. The V gene's germline CDR1 is SEHNR and CDR2 FQNEAQ (reference sequence). V gave up 4 bases and J gave up 6 bases, with 12 bases separating them. In nucleotides, the CDR3 is TGTGCCAGCAGCTCCTTCGCCTTTGATGAAAAACTGTTTTTT. This codes for CASSSFAFDEKLFF.

The chain has TRBV9 and TRBJ2-2, with D hard to call. CDR1 and CDR2 (germline): SGDLS, YYNGEE. The CDR3 is 14 amino acids. V dropped 4 bases and J dropped 4 bases, with 11 bases sitting between them. The CDR3 region is CASSPLLSTGELFF. The DNA of the CDR3 is TGTGCCAGCAGCCCTCTTTTGTCCACCGGGGAGCTGTTTTTT. The full variable domain, in which reference TRBV9 and TRBJ2-2 provide the parts outside the CDR3, is DSGVTQTPKHLITATGQRVTLRCSPRSGDLSVYWYQQSLDQGLQFLIQYYNGEERAKGNILERFSAQQFPDLHSELNLSSLELGDSALYFCASSPLLSTGELFFGEGSRLTVL.

The gene calls are TRBV7-2 and TRBJ2-1; 12 nucleotides match TRBD1. This CDR3 region has 15 residues. J lost 15 bases, V lost 4 bases, and 13 bases had no gene match. The germline V gene encodes CDR1 SGHTA and CDR2 FQGNSA. The DNA of the CDR3 is TGTGCCAGCAGCTCCCGGGACAGGGGGCGGTCCGGGGTGTTCTTC. As protein: CASSSRDRGRSGVFF.

Only a few counts were recorded for this clone. This chain connects TRBV19 to TRBJ1-3, with D unclear. The germline V and J ends were trimmed by 2 bases and 0 bases, with 14 bases remaining between them. Germline CDR1 is LNHDA and CDR2 is SQIVND (reference sequence). CDR3 size: 17 residues. The CDR3 here is CASSIRFQHGSGNTIYF. The CDR3 bases are TGTGCCAGTAGTATAAGGTTTCAGCATGGCTCTGGAAACACCATATATTTT.

This chain links TRBV9 with TRBJ2-2; either TRBD1 or TRBD2 may supply D (5 bases each). The CDR3 has 12 residues. The germline V gene has CDR1 SGDLS and CDR2 YYNGEE. V was shortened by 4 bases and J by 7 bases, with 8 bases between the two germline ends. CDR3 sequence reads: CASSRGGGELFF. In DNA, the CDR3 is TGTGCCAGCAGCCGGGGCGGCGGGGAGCTGTTTTTT.

Concerning this clone: Lacking the conserved final phenylalanine or tryptophan, this CDR3 likely reflects a read error. The limits of the CDR3 on the DNA are not certain, so only TCRdb's listed CDR3 is given. This chain links TRBV9 with TRBJ1-2; the table assigns TRBD1, which was not confirmed against the DNA. From its first to its last residue, the CDR3 has 10 amino acids. Germline-derived CDR1 and CDR2 are SGDLS and YYNGEE. The CDR3 region is CASKGSTGSR.

The chain recombines TRBV14 with TRBJ1-1, with 9 positions matching TRBD1. This CDR3 has 13 amino acids. Trimming cost V 3 bases and J 9 bases; bases outside gene matches: 5. Germline CDR1 SGHDN, CDR2 FVKESK. The CDR3 DNA reads as TGTGCCAGCAGCCAGAAGTACAGGGGGCAAGCTTTCTTT. It specifies CASSQKYRGQAFF.

This clone was observed once. The chain is built from TRBV7-9 and TRBJ2-3; tentative D call: TRBD1 (5 bases). The CDR3 totals 16 residues. Trimming left V 5 bases short and J 0 bases short, with 15 bases between. Germline V gives CDR1 SEHNR, CDR2 FQNEAQ (reference sequence). CDR3 bases: TGTGCCAGCAGCCCAGGGCGACCCTCTAGCACAGATACGCAGTATTTT. Its translation is CASSPGRPSSTDTQYF.

This chain connects TRBV5-1 to TRBJ1-4; 9 bases fit TRBD1. The CDR3 extends over 13 amino acids. Germline V CDR1 and CDR2: SGHRS, YFSETQ. Germline trimming cut 1 base from V and 8 bases from J; bases unmatched to any gene: 0. CDR3 sequence: CASSLTGGEKLFF. In nucleotides, the CDR3 is TGCGCCAGCAGCTTGACAGGGGGCGAAAAACTGTTTTTT.

This sequence joins TRBV12-5 and TRBJ1-2; D is unresolved. The CDR3 is 12 residues long. The germline V gene has CDR1 LGHNT and CDR2 FRNRAP. The V and J ends lost 5 bases and 8 bases respectively, with 12 bases between them. The chain's CDR3 is CASGLNGRGYTF. The CDR3 DNA sequence: TGTGCTAGTGGTCTCAACGGCAGGGGCTACACCTTC.

This clone occurred a few times. This sequence joins TRBV7-8 and TRBJ1-5; 10 bases are a match to TRBD1. The V and J ends lost 2 bases and 5 bases, in that order; junction bases with no gene match: 6. The germline V gene has CDR1 SGHVS and CDR2 FQNEAQ. The CDR3 is 16 amino acids. The CDR3 spells CASSLSRTGGYQPQHF. As DNA, the CDR3 is TGTGCCAGCAGCTTAAGTAGGACAGGGGGATATCAGCCCCAGCATTTT.

V is TRBV9 and J is TRBJ2-3; 10 nucleotides line up with TRBD2. V shed 0 bases, J shed 3 bases, and the junction held 16 bases outside the gene matches. The CDR3 has 20 amino acids. Germline values: CDR1 SGDLS, CDR2 YYNGEE. The CDR3 here is CASSVEGLAIVAPRTDTQYF. For the CDR3, the DNA is TGTGCCAGCAGCGTAGAGGGACTAGCGATCGTAGCCCCAAGGACAGATACGCAGTATTTT. Variable domain in full (rest from reference TRBV9 and TRBJ2-3): DSGVTQTPKHLITATGQRVTLRCSPRSGDLSVYWYQQSLDQGLQFLIQYYNGEERAKGNILERFSAQQFPDLHSELNLSSLELGDSALYFCASSVEGLAIVAPRTDTQYFGPGTRLTVL.

The rearrangement uses TRBV7-6 and TRBJ1-3; 10 nucleotides agree with TRBD1. Germline trimming cut 2 bases from V and 7 bases from J; bases unmatched to any gene: 8. This CDR3 region has 16 residues. Germline lookup yields CDR1 SGHVS and CDR2 FNYEAQ. The chain's CDR3 is CASSLSGQGISNTIYF. CDR3 in DNA: TGTGCCAGCAGCTTATCGGGACAGGGGATCAGTAACACCATATATTTT.

The chain employs TRBV2 and TRBJ2-3; 7 bases fit TRBD2. This CDR3 is 15 amino acids long. Germline CDR1 is SNHLY and CDR2 is FYNNEI. V was pared by 5 bases and J by 6 bases, with 11 bases of the junction left unmatched. CDR3 DNA sequence: TGTGCCAGCAGTCGACGTGGCGGGAGTAGGGATACGCAGTATTTT. Its translation is CASSRRGGSRDTQYF.

This clone is termed medium-sized (0.01 to 0.1%). The genes are TRBV7-9 and TRBJ1-1; D is ambiguous. V dropped 2 bases and J dropped 6 bases, with 13 bases sitting between them. The germline gives CDR1 SEHNR, CDR2 FQNEAQ (reference sequence). The CDR3 sequence is 14 residues long. CDR3 sequence reads: CASSLSAKVAEAFF. In DNA, the CDR3 is TGTGCCAGCAGCTTATCGGCCAAGGTCGCTGAAGCTTTCTTT.

This sequence joins TRBV27 and TRBJ1-1; D unclear. Germline V gene lookup returns CDR1 MNHEY and CDR2 SMNVEV (reference sequence). The CDR3 spans 14 residues. The V and J ends lost 4 bases and 0 bases respectively, with 9 bases between them. The CDR3 is CASSSGRLNTEAFF. The CDR3 coding sequence is TGTGCCAGCAGTTCCGGTCGGTTGAACACTGAAGCTTTCTTT.

This chain joins TRBV5-5 and TRBJ1-2; 12 bases match TRBD1. Germline lookup yields CDR1 SGHKS and CDR2 YYEKEE (reference sequence). The CDR3 runs 16 residues. V was clipped by 2 bases and J by 7 bases; unmatched bases: 9. The CDR3 region is CASSFLTGTGGGGYTF. For the CDR3, the DNA is TGTGCCAGCAGCTTTTTAACCGGGACAGGGGGCGGTGGCTACACCTTC. Drawing the rest from reference TRBV5-5 and TRBJ1-2, the complete variable domain is DAGVTQSPTHLIKTRGQQVTLRCSPISGHKSVSWYQQVLGQGPQFIFQYYEKEERGRGNFPDRFSARQFPNYSSELNVNALLLGDSALYLCASSFLTGTGGGGYTFGSGTRLTVV.